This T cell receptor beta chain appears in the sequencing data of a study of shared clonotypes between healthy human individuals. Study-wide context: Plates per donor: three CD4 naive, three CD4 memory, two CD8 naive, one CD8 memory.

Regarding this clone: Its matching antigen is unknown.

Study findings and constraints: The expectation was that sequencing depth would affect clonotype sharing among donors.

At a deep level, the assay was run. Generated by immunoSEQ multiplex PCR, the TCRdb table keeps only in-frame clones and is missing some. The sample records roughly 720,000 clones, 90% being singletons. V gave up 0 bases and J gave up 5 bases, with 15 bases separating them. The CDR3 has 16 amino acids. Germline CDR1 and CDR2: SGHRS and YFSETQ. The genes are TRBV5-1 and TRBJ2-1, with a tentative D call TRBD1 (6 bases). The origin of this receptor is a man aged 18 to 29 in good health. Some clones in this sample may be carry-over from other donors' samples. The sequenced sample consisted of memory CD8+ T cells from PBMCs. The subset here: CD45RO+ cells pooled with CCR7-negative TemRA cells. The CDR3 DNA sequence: TGCGCCAGCAGCTTGGTTTTACGGCCAGGGGACAATGAGCAGTTCTTC. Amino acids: CASSLVLRPGDNEQFF.